The entry that follows covers one TCR beta chain sequence. RNA amounts of about 0.45 to 1 ug underwent reverse transcription with random hexamers. Coverage of TCR beta CDR3 amplification by immunoSEQ multiplex PCR extended to 54 Vbeta and 13 Jbeta. TCRdb independently ran MiXCR on the immunoSEQ multiplex PCR reads; one entry per CDR3 protein. The data show more than 150,000 distinct CDR3 sequences, with about 95% seen just once and 0.15% to 0.2% held by the top ten. This entry comes from a study of CD8 T cells in Susac syndrome. CD8+ and CD4+ T cells circulating in blood were sequenced for TCR beta. The CD8+ and CD4+ T cells were isolated magnetically using a negative isolation approach, whereas the TEMRA cells were enriched by FACS. V shed 6 bases, J shed 1 base, and the junction held 9 bases outside the gene matches. The CDR3 consists of 16 residues. Looked up from germline, CDR1 is MNHNS and CDR2 is SASEGT.

J is TRBJ2-3 and V is TRBV6-1; 8 positions match TRBD1. Sequenced material: CD4+ T cells from PBMCs. The TCR originated in a human donor with Susac syndrome. The CDR3 coding sequence is TGTGCCAGCAGGCGAACAGGGGGTGAGGGCACAGATACGCAGTATTTT. As protein: CASRRTGGEGTDTQYF.